This entry lists 31 T cell receptor beta chains sequenced from one sample in a study of blood T cell repertoires in COVID-19. Sequenced by immunoSEQ multiplex PCR; TCRdb stores in-frame clones only, minus some. Altogether about 290,000 clones are present, about 90% being singletons, with the ten largest covering around 10%. Source material: peripheral blood. Receptor source: a woman in her twenties or thirties with COVID-19, enrolled during active disease.

The chain links TRBV5-6 to TRBJ2-3; 11 nucleotides match TRBD2. Germline CDR1 reads SGHDT; CDR2 reads YYEEEE. V was clipped by 4 bases and J by 3 bases; unmatched bases: 10. This CDR3 has 17 residues. The CDR3 nucleotides are TGTGCCAGCAGCAGGGGTGGACTAGCGGGTTTAACAGATACGCAGTATTTT. Protein sequence: CASSRGGLAGLTDTQYF.

This rearrangement joins TRBV7-4 to TRBJ2-1; the match to TRBD1 covers 7 bases. This CDR3 region has 14 residues. CDR1 and CDR2 (germline): SGHVT, SQSDAQ. The V gene end was trimmed by 8 bases and the J gene end by 4 bases; junction bases not matched to a gene: 8. This chain's CDR3 is CASHYRGFYNEQFF. CDR3 sequence (DNA): TGTGCCAGCCACTACAGGGGATTTTACAATGAGCAGTTCTTC.

The rearrangement uses TRBV27 and TRBJ1-5, with 7 bases identical to TRBD1. The germline CDR1 and CDR2 sequences are MNHEY and SMNVEV (reference sequence). The CDR3 loop spans 17 amino acids. Trimming at V came to 1 base and at J to 0 bases, leaving 6 bases not matched to a gene. CDR3 nucleotides: TGTGCCAGCAGTTTATTGGGGACAGCCTATAGCAATCAGCCCCAGCATTTT. Translated, it gives CASSLLGTAYSNQPQHF.

This clone was seen a few times. The V gene is TRBV6-4, the J gene TRBJ1-5; no clear D gene. This CDR3 is 13 amino acids long. Germline assignment: CDR1 MRHNA and CDR2 SNTAGT. V was cut by 0 bases and J by 5 bases, with 5 bases left in between. CDR3 sequence (DNA): TGTGCCAGCAGTGACTCGTTCGATCAGCCCCAGCATTTT. This encodes CASSDSFDQPQHF.

This rearrangement joins TRBV24-1 to TRBJ1-2; TRBD1 might be the D (6 bases). The CDR3 contains 14 residues. Germline assignment: CDR1 KGHDR and CDR2 SFDVKD. Trimming took off 4 bases at V and 4 bases at J, with 12 bases between the two ends. CDR3 sequence: CATSDPQGGYGYTF. The CDR3 DNA reads TGTGCCACCAGTGACCCACAGGGTGGCTATGGCTACACCTTC.

The rearrangement links TRBV11-2 to TRBJ2-3; D ambiguous. V was shortened by 3 bases and J by 8 bases, with 15 bases between the two germline ends. This CDR3 has 14 residues. The germline V gene has CDR1 SGHAT and CDR2 FQNNGV. The CDR3 bases are TGTGCCAGCAGCTTTGGAGCTGCCGTCCCTACGCAGTATTTT. This sequence encodes CASSFGAAVPTQYF.

The CDR3 loop reads CASSFEQGEGYGYTF. In nucleotides, the CDR3 is TGTGCCAGCAGCTTTGAACAGGGGGAGGGCTATGGCTACACCTTC. The chain combines TRBV7-2 with TRBJ1-2, with 8 nucleotides matching TRBD1. Germline loops: CDR1 SGHTA, CDR2 FQGNSA. V dropped 3 bases and J dropped 4; count of bases not matched to a gene: 7. This CDR3 has 15 amino acids. The full variable domain, completed using reference TRBV7-2 and TRBJ1-2, is GAGVSQSPSNKVTEKGKDVELRCDPISGHTALYWYRQSLGQGLEFLIYFQGNSAPDKSGLPSDRFSAERTGGSVSTLTIQRTQQEDSAVYLCASSFEQGEGYGYTFGSGTRLTVV.

The chain joins TRBV9 to TRBJ2-3; 7 bases line up with TRBD2. The V gene end was trimmed by 6 bases and the J gene end by 2 bases; junction bases not matched to a gene: 9. The germline gives CDR1 SGDLS, CDR2 YYNGEE. The CDR3 loop spans 15 amino acids. Here the CDR3 DNA reads TGTGCCAGCACCCCACTAGCGACGCACACAGATACGCAGTATTTT. Its protein product is CASTPLATHTDTQYF.

The chain joins TRBV24-1 to TRBJ1-1, with D possibly matching TRBD1 (5 bases). The CDR3 is made up of 14 amino acids. The V gene's germline CDR1 is KGHDR and CDR2 SFDVKD. V was shortened by 7 bases and J by 0 bases, with 11 bases between the two germline ends. The CDR3 is CATRGGTVNTEAFF. CDR3 sequence (DNA): TGTGCCACCAGGGGGGGAACGGTGAACACTGAAGCTTTCTTT.

The chain recombines TRBV5-6 with TRBJ2-7; the match to TRBD1 covers 7 bases. The CDR3 runs to 13 residues. Trimming took 3 bases from V and 3 from J; bases not matched to a gene: 3. Germline CDR1 and CDR2: SGHDT and YYEEEE. The CDR3 DNA follows: TGTGCCAGCAGCTCGGGACAGATCTACGAGCAGTACTTC. It specifies CASSSGQIYEQYF.

The J gene is TRBJ1-2, the V gene TRBV19; D remains ambiguous. V was pared by 0 bases and J by 7 bases, with 9 bases between. There are 13 residues in the CDR3. The germline V gene encodes CDR1 LNHDA and CDR2 SQIVND (reference sequence). Written as DNA, the CDR3 is TGTGCCAGTAGTATAGACAGAGGCGGTGGCTACACCTTC. It specifies CASSIDRGGGYTF.

The genes are TRBV6-5 and TRBJ2-7; the D gene is possibly TRBD2 (5 bases). The V end was cut by 10 bases, the J end by 0 bases, with 13 bases between. This CDR3 comprises 13 residues. Germline V lookup: CDR1 MNHEY, CDR2 SVGAGI. Written as DNA, the CDR3 is TGTGCCACAGGACTTTCCCCCTCCTACGAGCAGTACTTC. This encodes CATGLSPSYEQYF.

The sample holds a few counts of this clone. This chain connects TRBV5-4 to TRBJ1-6; D might be TRBD1 (6 bases). Germline assignment: CDR1 SGHNT and CDR2 YYREEE (reference sequence). The V end was cut by 4 bases, the J end by 7 bases, with 12 bases between. The CDR3 sequence is 14 residues long. The CDR3 DNA sequence: TGTGCCAGCAGCCTCAGGGACACCAATTCACCCCTCCACTTT. Encoded protein: CASSLRDTNSPLHF. Combining the CDR3 with reference TRBV5-4 and TRBJ1-6 gives the whole variable domain ETGVTQSPTHLIKTRGQQVTLRCSSQSGHNTVSWYQQALGQGPQFIFQYYREEENGRGNFPPRFSGLQFPNYSSELNVNALELDDSALYLCASSLRDTNSPLHFGNGTRLTVT.

J is TRBJ1-1 and V is TRBV7-9; the D gene is possibly TRBD1 (6 bases). The CDR3 totals 18 residues. CDR1 and CDR2 (germline): SEHNR, FQNEAQ (reference sequence). V lost 3 bases, J lost 1 base, and 21 bases lay in between. This CDR3 reads CASSFERAGGLSNTEAFF. The CDR3 DNA follows: TGTGCCAGCAGCTTTGAGAGGGCTGGGGGCCTATCGAACACTGAAGCTTTCTTT.

This CDR3 is CASSAGGQGLRNSPLHF. The DNA for the CDR3 is TGTGCCAGCAGCGCGGGGGGACAGGGACTTCGAAATTCACCCCTCCACTTT. The chain combines TRBV7-9 with TRBJ1-6; 9 bases are shared with TRBD1. Germline V CDR1 and CDR2: SEHNR, FQNEAQ (reference sequence). This CDR3 is built from 17 residues. V lost 5 bases to trimming and J lost 7 bases; unmatched junction nucleotides: 12.

The rearrangement joins TRBV2 to TRBJ1-6; D is possibly TRBD1 (5 bases). Trimming left V 7 bases short and J 14 bases short, with 15 bases between. The CDR3 has 12 residues. Germline assignment: CDR1 SNHLY and CDR2 FYNNEI. The CDR3 DNA follows: TGTGCCAGCACCAGGGTGGGGATCACCCTCCACTTT. It yields the protein CASTRVGITLHF.

The J gene is TRBJ1-2, the V gene TRBV2; D remains ambiguous. Germline lookup yields CDR1 SNHLY and CDR2 FYNNEI. Trimming removed 4 bases at V and 7 bases at J, with 13 bases between. The CDR3 covers 13 residues. This CDR3 is CASSVGRLSGYTF. CDR3 DNA sequence: TGTGCCAGCAGTGTCGGCAGGCTTTCTGGCTACACCTTC.

The chain joins TRBV5-6 to TRBJ2-1; 10 nucleotides align to TRBD2. This CDR3 is built from 16 residues. CDR1 SGHDT and CDR2 YYEEEE come from the germline V gene. With V trimmed by 4 bases and J by 6 bases, 10 bases remained unmatched. CDR3: CASSPGGLAVVNEQFF. DNA for the CDR3: TGTGCCAGCAGCCCCGGAGGACTAGCGGTTGTCAATGAGCAGTTCTTC.

The genes are TRBV5-4 and TRBJ2-7; D gene ambiguous. Between the trimmed V and J ends, which lost 3 bases and 0 bases, there was a span of 10 bases. The length of the CDR3 is 14 residues. Germline CDR1 SGHNT, CDR2 YYREEE (reference sequence). The CDR3: CASSSNLASYEQYF. CDR3 DNA sequence: TGTGCCAGCAGCTCCAACCTGGCCTCCTACGAGCAGTACTTC.

J is TRBJ2-3 and V is TRBV6-5; D remains ambiguous. CDR3 length equals 13 residues. The germline gives CDR1 MNHEY, CDR2 SVGAGI. Trimming left V 0 bases short and J 5 bases short, with 6 bases between. CDR3 in DNA: TGTGCCAGCAGTTACTCGAACGGAGATACGCAGTATTTT. Translated, it gives CASSYSNGDTQYF.

This sequence joins TRBV14 and TRBJ2-7, with D perhaps TRBD2 (5 bases). In germline, CDR1 is SGHDN, CDR2 FVKESK. CDR3 size: 16 residues. The V and J ends lost 10 bases and 5 bases respectively, with 27 bases between them. CDR3 region: CAILNLVGRSPHEQYF. The DNA for the CDR3 is TGTGCCATTCTCAACCTCGTTGGGAGATCCCCCCACGAGCAGTACTTC. Filled out from reference TRBV14 and TRBJ2-7, the complete variable domain reads EAGVTQFPSHSVIEKGQTVTLRCDPISGHDNLYWYRRVMGKEIKFLLHFVKESKQDESGMPNNRFLAERTGGTYSTLKVQPAELEDSGVYFCAILNLVGRSPHEQYFGPGTRLTVT.

This rearrangement joins TRBV2 to TRBJ1-2, with D unresolved. Germline V gene lookup returns CDR1 SNHLY and CDR2 FYNNEI. The CDR3 has 13 residues. Trimming cost V 1 base and J 6 bases, with 9 bases left between them. The CDR3 loop reads CASSEVQEDGYTF. DNA of the CDR3: TGTGCCAGCAGTGAAGTTCAGGAGGATGGCTACACCTTC.

V gene TRBV27 combines with J gene TRBJ2-2; D unresolved. Trimming removed 2 bases at V and 5 bases at J, with 9 bases between. The CDR3 has 14 residues. Germline lookup yields CDR1 MNHEY and CDR2 SMNVEV (reference sequence). The CDR3 coding sequence is TGTGCCAGCAGTTTAGATTTGGAGACCGGGGAGCTGTTTTTT. As protein: CASSLDLETGELFF.

The chain carries TRBV27 and TRBJ1-6; no clear D. The CDR3 runs 13 residues. V lost 5 bases and J lost 10, with 12 bases in between. The germline CDR1 and CDR2 sequences are MNHEY and SMNVEV (reference sequence). The CDR3 DNA reads as TGTGCCAGCAGTCGACCAAGAGGGTCACCCCTCCACTTT. It specifies CASSRPRGSPLHF.

The gene calls are TRBV5-6 and TRBJ1-4; maybe TRBD1 (5 bases). Germline CDR1 SGHDT, CDR2 YYEEEE. Trimming took off 0 bases at V and 5 bases at J, with 14 bases between the two ends. This CDR3 spans 16 amino acids. CDR3 amino acids: CASSLAFRARNEKLFF. Written as DNA, the CDR3 is TGTGCCAGCAGCTTGGCCTTCAGGGCCAGGAATGAAAAACTGTTTTTT.

The chain joins TRBV28 to TRBJ2-3, with D perhaps matching TRBD2 (6 bases). V shed 6 bases and J shed 6 bases, with 16 bases lying between them. CDR1 MDHEN and CDR2 SYDVKM come from the germline V gene. The CDR3 runs 14 residues. The CDR3: CASSRNSGDDTQYF. The CDR3 DNA reads as TGTGCCAGCAGCCGTAACTCGGGAGACGATACGCAGTATTTT.

The chain carries TRBV11-3 and TRBJ2-3; D gene ambiguous. Per the germline V gene, CDR1 is SGHNT and CDR2 is YENEEA. V was cut by 5 bases and J by 6 bases, with 12 bases left in between. The CDR3 extends over 13 amino acids. CDR3 DNA: TGTGCCAGCAGCCCGACTCAGTCGGATACGCAGTATTTT. Translated: CASSPTQSDTQYF.

This chain uses TRBV18 with TRBJ1-6; 9 bases map to TRBD1. Germline V CDR1 and CDR2: KGHSH, LQKENI. After removal of 4 bases from V and 10 bases from J, the junction contained 11 bases not matched to a gene. The CDR3 is 16 amino acids. CDR3 DNA: TGTGCCAGCTCACGTCCCGGGACAGGGACGGGATCACCCCTCCACTTT. This encodes CASSRPGTGTGSPLHF. Filled out from reference TRBV18 and TRBJ1-6, the complete variable domain reads NAGVMQNPRHLVRRRGQEARLRCSPMKGHSHVYWYRQLPEEGLKFMVYLQKENIIDESGMPKERFSAEFPKEGPSILRIQQVVRGDSAAYFCASSRPGTGTGSPLHFGNGTRLTVT.

This clone was seen a single time. The chain recombines TRBV28 with TRBJ1-1; D is ambiguous. CDR3 size: 11 residues. V lost 1 base and J 7 bases, leaving 4 bases between the germline ends. The germline V gene has CDR1 MDHEN and CDR2 SYDVKM. CDR3 DNA: TGTGCCAGCAGTTTATTCGGTGAAGCTTTCTTT. Its translation is CASSLFGEAFF.

The chain employs TRBV11-2 and TRBJ2-7; D gene ambiguous. V was pared by 0 bases and J by 3 bases, with 12 bases between. The CDR3 is 15 amino acids. CDR1 is SGHAT and CDR2 is FQNNGV in the germline V gene. The CDR3 coding sequence is TGTGCCAGCAGCTTAGATGGGCAGGAATTCTACGAGCAGTACTTC. It encodes CASSLDGQEFYEQYF.

The CDR3 reads CASSPRDFNQPQHF. CDR3 DNA sequence: TGTGCCAGCTCACCCAGGGACTTTAATCAGCCCCAGCATTTT. V gene TRBV18 combines with J gene TRBJ1-5; D may be TRBD1 (5 bases). Germline lookup yields CDR1 KGHSH and CDR2 LQKENI. With 3 bases removed from V and 4 bases from J, the gap between germline ends came to 10 bases. The length of the CDR3 is 14 residues.